This T cell receptor (beta chain) was sequenced for a study of identical twins. Study-wide results and caveats: Twins shared out-of-frame alpha sequences with excess low generation probability. Excess sharing by twins proved weaker in beta out-of-frame sequences.

A word on this clonotype: Its antigen is as yet unknown.

CDR3 size: 15 residues. V gave up 5 bases and J gave up 4 bases, with 13 bases separating them. The germline CDR1 and CDR2 sequences are KGHDR and SFDVKD. Addition of a universal primer site occurred through template switching, and cDNA carried unique molecular identifiers. TCRdb ran MiXCR on the 5' RACE reads and lists one entry per CDR3 protein. Of some 560,000 distinct CDR3 sequences listed, over 8.5% are singletons. In addition, the sample was reused for a study of yellow fever vaccine responses in identical twins. In that study: The authors reported partly convergent, partly personalized vaccine responses in identical twins.

This chain connects TRBV24-1 to TRBJ1-4; weak D call: TRBD1 (5 bases). Sequenced input: PBMCs. The clonotype was recovered from a woman younger than 30 in good health. CDR3 DNA: TGTGCCACCAGTGGAGGGACGAGGGGTAATGAAAAACTGTTTTTT. Translated, it gives CATSGGTRGNEKLFF.